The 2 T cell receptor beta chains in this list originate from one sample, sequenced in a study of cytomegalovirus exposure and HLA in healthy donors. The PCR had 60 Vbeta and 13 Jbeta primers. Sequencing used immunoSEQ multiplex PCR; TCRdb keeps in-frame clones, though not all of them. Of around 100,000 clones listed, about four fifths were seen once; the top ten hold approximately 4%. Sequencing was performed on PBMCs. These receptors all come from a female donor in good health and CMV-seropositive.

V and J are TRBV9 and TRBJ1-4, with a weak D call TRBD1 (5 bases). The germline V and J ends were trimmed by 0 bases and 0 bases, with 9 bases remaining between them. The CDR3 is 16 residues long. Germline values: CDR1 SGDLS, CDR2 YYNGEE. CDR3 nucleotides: TGTGCCAGCAGCGTAGGACAGTTGGCAACTAATGAAAAACTGTTTTTT. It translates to CASSVGQLATNEKLFF.

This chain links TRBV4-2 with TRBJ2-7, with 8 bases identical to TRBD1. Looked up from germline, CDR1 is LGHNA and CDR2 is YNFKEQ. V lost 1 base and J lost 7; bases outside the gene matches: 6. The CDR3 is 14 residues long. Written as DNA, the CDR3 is TGTGCCAGCAGCCAAGGTCCAGGGGGCGGGGAGCAGTACTTC. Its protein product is CASSQGPGGGEQYF.